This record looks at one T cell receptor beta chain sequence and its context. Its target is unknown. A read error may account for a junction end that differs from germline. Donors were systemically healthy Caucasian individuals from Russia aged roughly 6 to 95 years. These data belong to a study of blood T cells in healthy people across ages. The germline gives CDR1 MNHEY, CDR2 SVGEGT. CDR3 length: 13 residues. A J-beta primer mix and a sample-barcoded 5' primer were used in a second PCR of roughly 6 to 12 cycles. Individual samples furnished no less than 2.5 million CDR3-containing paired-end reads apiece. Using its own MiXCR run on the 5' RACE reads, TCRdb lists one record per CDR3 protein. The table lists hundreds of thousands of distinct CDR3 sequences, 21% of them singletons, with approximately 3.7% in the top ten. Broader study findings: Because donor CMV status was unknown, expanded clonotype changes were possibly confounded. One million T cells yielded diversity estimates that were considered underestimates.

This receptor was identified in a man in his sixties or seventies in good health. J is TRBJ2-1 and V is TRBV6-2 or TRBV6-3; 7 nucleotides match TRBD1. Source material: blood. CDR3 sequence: CASRDSSYNERFF. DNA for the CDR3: TGTGCCAGCCGGGACAGCTCCTACAATGAGCGGTTCTTC.